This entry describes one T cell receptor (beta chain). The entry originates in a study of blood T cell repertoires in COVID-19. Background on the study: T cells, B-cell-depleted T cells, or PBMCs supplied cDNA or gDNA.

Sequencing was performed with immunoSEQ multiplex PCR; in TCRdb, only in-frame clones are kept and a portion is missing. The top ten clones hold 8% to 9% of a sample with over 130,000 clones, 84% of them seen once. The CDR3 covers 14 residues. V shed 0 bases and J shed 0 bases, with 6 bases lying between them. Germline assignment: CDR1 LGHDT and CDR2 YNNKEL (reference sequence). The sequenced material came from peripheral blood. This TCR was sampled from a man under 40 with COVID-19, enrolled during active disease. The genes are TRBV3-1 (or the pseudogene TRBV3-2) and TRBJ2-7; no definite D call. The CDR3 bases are TGTGCCAGCAGCCAAGAACAGAGCTCCTACGAGCAGTACTTC. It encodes CASSQEQSSYEQYF.